This T cell receptor beta chain was sequenced in a study of post-analysis software for immune sequencing data. Study in general: Disease courses included relapsing-remitting, secondary progressive and progressive-relapsing multiple sclerosis.

This clonotype was counted a few times. Its antigen is unidentified. Per the germline V gene, CDR1 is KGHDR and CDR2 is SFDVKD. The CDR3 totals 15 residues. V lost 6 bases and J 0 bases, leaving 12 bases between the germline ends. Regarding the study as a whole: Elevated frequency relative to controls characterized roughly five TRBV segments in patients, TRBV5-6, TRBV5-1 and TRBV20-1 among them. Comparison with controls showed significantly lower normalized Chao1 diversity in multiple sclerosis patients. F measure grouped same-batch samples tightly together.

Built from TCR beta cDNA, the libraries had unique molecular identifiers in them. TCRdb used MiXCR to reprocess the PCR reads, holding one entry per CDR3 protein. Altogether about half a million distinct CDR3 sequences are present, approximately 34% being singletons, with the ten largest covering 6%. The TCR comes from a girl between 2 and 17 years old with multiple sclerosis. This chain uses TRBV24-1 with TRBJ2-3; D is ambiguous. The sample taken for sequencing was blood. CDR3 bases: TGTGCCACCAGTCCTTCGCCTACTAGCACAGATACGCAGTATTTT. This codes for CATSPSPTSTDTQYF.